This T cell receptor (beta chain) originates from a study of sequential checkpoint blockade in melanoma. Profiled with immunoSEQ multiplex PCR; TCRdb holds only in-frame clones, not every one. Found here are about 13,000 clones, 60% to 80% of them singletons; the top ten hold 40% to 60%. The J segment lost 7 bases and the V segment lost 5 bases, leaving 11 bases of the junction unmatched. Germline V gives CDR1 LNHDA, CDR2 SQIVND (reference sequence). There are 14 residues in the CDR3. Described treatment: randomized to nivolumab then ipilimumab (arm A) or the reverse (arm B). This chain uses TRBV19 with TRBJ2-7; 7 nucleotides match TRBD2. This receptor was obtained from a human patient with melanoma. Some clones in this sample may be carry-over from other donors' samples. The sequencing here drew on CD8+ T cells sorted from blood (inferred from file names), taken from a patient given nivolumab and ipilimumab in sequence. CDR3 protein: CASSSWDGGREQYF. For the CDR3, the DNA is TGTGCCAGTAGTTCCTGGGACGGGGGGAGAGAGCAGTACTTC.